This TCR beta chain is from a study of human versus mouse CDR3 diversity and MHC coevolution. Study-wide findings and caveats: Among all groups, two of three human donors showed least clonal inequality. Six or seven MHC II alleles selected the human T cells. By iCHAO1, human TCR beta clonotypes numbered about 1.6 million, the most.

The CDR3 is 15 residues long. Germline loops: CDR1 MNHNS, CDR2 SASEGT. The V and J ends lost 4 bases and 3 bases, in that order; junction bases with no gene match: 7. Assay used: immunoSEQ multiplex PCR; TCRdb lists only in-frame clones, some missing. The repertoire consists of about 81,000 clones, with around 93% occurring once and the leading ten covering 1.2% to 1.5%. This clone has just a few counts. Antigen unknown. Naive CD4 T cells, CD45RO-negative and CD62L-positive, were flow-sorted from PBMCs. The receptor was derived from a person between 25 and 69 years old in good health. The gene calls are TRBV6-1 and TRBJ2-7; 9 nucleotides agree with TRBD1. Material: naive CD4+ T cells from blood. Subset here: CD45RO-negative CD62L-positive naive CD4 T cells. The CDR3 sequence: CASSGWTGALYEQYF. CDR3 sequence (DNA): TGTGCCAGCAGTGGTTGGACAGGGGCACTCTACGAGCAGTACTTC.